The rows below give T cell receptor beta chains drawn from one sample of a study of graft-versus-host responses after intestinal transplantation. For these TCRs, the target antigens are not known. Assay used: immunoSEQ multiplex PCR; TCRdb lists only in-frame clones, some missing. Among around 130,000 clones listed, around nine tenths were seen once. The sample in question was unstimulated CD4+ T cells sorted from spleen or lymph node cells, obtained before intestinal transplant. The receptor set was obtained from a human donor who received an intestinal transplant. The CDR3 runs from the conserved cysteine through the conserved F or W. The D gene is left open where the match is weak. The size field is filled for only some rows; it gives once, few, many or a size class.

CDR3: CASSFLDGHTDTQYF
DNA: TGTGCCAGCAGCTTTCTGGACGGTCACACAGATACGCAGTATTTT
D: -
size: -
J: TRBJ2-3
V: TRBV11-3

CDR3: CASSEGTAFYGYTF
DNA: TGTGCCAGCAGTGAAGGGACAGCCTTCTATGGCTACACCTTC
D: -
size: once
J: TRBJ1-2
V: TRBV6-1

CDR3: CASSPRLDYQRGQETQYF
DNA: TGTGCCAGCAGCCCACGACTAGATTACCAGCGGGGGCAAGAGACCCAGTACTTC
D: TRBD2
size: -
J: TRBJ2-5
V: TRBV7-8

CDR3: CASSLALTRNTEAFF
DNA: TGTGCCAGCAGCTTAGCGCTAACAAGGAACACTGAAGCTTTCTTT
D: -
size: -
J: TRBJ1-1
V: TRBV7-9

CDR3: CASSPSSGELFF
DNA: TGTGCCAGCAGTCCTTCGTCTGGGGAGCTGTTTTTT
D: -
size: -
J: TRBJ2-2
V: TRBV5-4

CDR3: CASSLVGQGDNSPLHF
DNA: TGCGCCAGCAGCTTGGTTGGGCAGGGAGATAATTCACCCCTCCACTTT
D: -
size: once
J: TRBJ1-6
V: TRBV5-1

CDR3: CASSVDRDDTQYF
DNA: TGTGCCAGCAGTGTAGACAGGGACGATACGCAGTATTTT
D: TRBD1
size: -
J: TRBJ2-3
V: TRBV6-6

CDR3: CASSSRRDNYEQYF
DNA: TGTGCCAGTAGTTCACGCCGGGACAACTACGAGCAGTACTTC
D: -
size: -
J: TRBJ2-7
V: TRBV19

CDR3: CASSLGAGGVQPQHF
DNA: TGTGCCAGCAGCTTAGGCGCGGGGGGCGTTCAGCCCCAGCATTTT
D: -
size: -
J: TRBJ1-5
V: TRBV13

CDR3: CSVFDSRSYEQYF
DNA: TGCAGCGTTTTCGACTCCCGCTCCTACGAGCAGTACTTC
D: -
size: -
J: TRBJ2-7
V: TRBV29-1

CDR3: CASSDGGGNTGELFF
DNA: TGCGCCAGCAGTGACGGCGGGGGAAACACCGGGGAGCTGTTTTTT
D: TRBD2
size: few
J: TRBJ2-2
V: TRBV10-2

CDR3: CASSLTLPKNIQYF
DNA: TGTGCCAGTAGTCTAACGTTGCCCAAAAACATTCAGTACTTC
D: -
size: -
J: TRBJ2-4
V: TRBV19

CDR3: CASSLGRKTEAFF
DNA: TGTGCCAGCAGCTTAGGTCGGAAAACTGAAGCTTTCTTT
D: -
size: -
J: TRBJ1-1
V: TRBV11-2

CDR3: CASSRGSGSYNEQFF
DNA: TGTGCCAGCAGCCGGGGAAGTGGCAGTTACAATGAGCAGTTCTTC
D: -
size: -
J: TRBJ2-1
V: TRBV5-4

CDR3: CASRTRTVEAFF
DNA: TGTGCCAGCAGGACAAGGACAGTGGAAGCTTTCTTT
D: -
size: -
J: TRBJ1-1
V: TRBV6-1

CDR3: CATSRTRRQGHGYTF
DNA: TGTGCCACCAGCAGAACAAGGAGACAGGGCCATGGCTACACCTTC
D: TRBD1
size: -
J: TRBJ1-2
V: TRBV15

CDR3: CASSLVSSYNSPLHF
DNA: TGTGCCAGCAGCTTGGTCAGCTCCTATAATTCACCCCTCCACTTT
D: -
size: -
J: TRBJ1-6
V: TRBV5-6

CDR3: CASSLDPGRANYGYTF
DNA: TGCGCCAGCAGCTTGGATCCGGGTAGGGCAAACTATGGCTACACCTTC
D: -
size: -
J: TRBJ1-2
V: TRBV5-1

CDR3: CASSASGGINTGELFF
DNA: TGTGCCAGCAGCGCTAGCGGGGGGATCAACACCGGGGAGCTGTTTTTT
D: TRBD2
size: -
J: TRBJ2-2
V: TRBV2

CDR3: CASSQVPGTQYF
DNA: TGTGCCAGCAGCCAGGTACCCGGGACCCAATACTTC
D: -
size: -
J: TRBJ2-7
V: TRBV14

CDR3: CASSYGQGTGYTF
DNA: TGCGCCAGCAGCTACGGGCAGGGAACTGGCTACACCTTC
D: -
size: -
J: TRBJ1-2
V: TRBV5-1

CDR3: CASSYQQGRGYGYTF
DNA: TGTGCCAGCAGTTACCAACAGGGACGAGGCTATGGCTACACCTTC
D: -
size: -
J: TRBJ1-2
V: TRBV6-5

CDR3: CASSHPGLLPYEQYF
DNA: TGTGCCAGCAGCCACCCGGGGCTATTGCCCTACGAGCAGTACTTC
D: -
size: -
J: TRBJ2-7
V: TRBV7-7

CDR3: CASSLAGSPLHF
DNA: TGTGCCAGCAGCTTAGCCGGATCACCCCTCCACTTT
D: -
size: -
J: TRBJ1-6
V: TRBV7-9

CDR3: CASSLYGRGNTIYF
DNA: TGTGCCAGCAGTTTATACGGCAGAGGAAACACCATATATTTT
D: -
size: -
J: TRBJ1-3
V: TRBV27

CDR3: CASSIISGGSEQYF
DNA: TGTGCCAGCAGCATCATTTCAGGGGGCAGCGAGCAGTACTTC
D: TRBD1
size: -
J: TRBJ2-7
V: TRBV5-6

CDR3: CAWSVSDTQYF
DNA: TGTGCCTGGAGTGTTTCAGATACGCAGTATTTT
D: -
size: -
J: TRBJ2-3
V: TRBV30

CDR3: CAISAGRAGYTF
DNA: TGTGCCATCAGTGCAGGACGGGCCGGCTACACCTTC
D: -
size: -
J: TRBJ1-2
V: TRBV10-3

CDR3: CATSRDPNYGYTF
DNA: TGTGCCACCAGCAGAGATCCTAATTATGGCTACACCTTC
D: -
size: -
J: TRBJ1-2
V: TRBV15

CDR3: CASSPGLASTDTQYF
DNA: TGTGCCAGCAGCCCCGGACTAGCGAGCACAGATACGCAGTATTTT
D: TRBD2
size: -
J: TRBJ2-3
V: TRBV7-2

CDR3: CASSSHRDRAYEKLFF
DNA: TGTGCCAGCAGTTCCCACCGGGACAGAGCTTATGAAAAACTGTTTTTT
D: TRBD1
size: -
J: TRBJ1-4
V: TRBV6-5

CDR3: CASRLTRGEQFF
DNA: TGTGCCAGCAGGTTAACTAGGGGTGAGCAGTTCTTC
D: -
size: -
J: TRBJ2-1
V: TRBV2

CDR3: CASSVEMNTEAFF
DNA: TGTGCCAGCAGCGTAGAGATGAACACTGAAGCTTTCTTT
D: -
size: -
J: TRBJ1-1
V: TRBV9

CDR3: CASSQHPWATDTQYF
DNA: TGTGCCAGCAGCCAGCACCCCTGGGCCACAGATACGCAGTATTTT
D: -
size: -
J: TRBJ2-3
V: TRBV4-2

CDR3: CASSLDEGTTYEQYF
DNA: TGTGCCAGCAGCTTAGATGAGGGGACGACCTACGAGCAGTACTTC
D: -
size: -
J: TRBJ2-7
V: TRBV11-2

CDR3: CASRTPLPGRAYEQYF
DNA: TGTGCCAGCAGAACCCCTTTGCCAGGAAGGGCCTACGAGCAGTACTTC
D: -
size: -
J: TRBJ2-7
V: TRBV11-2

CDR3: CASSESRAYGYTF
DNA: TGCGCCAGCAGTGAGTCGCGGGCTTATGGCTACACCTTC
D: -
size: once
J: TRBJ1-2
V: TRBV10-1

CDR3: CAISESRQITEAFF
DNA: TGTGCCATCAGTGAGTCGAGGCAGATCACTGAAGCTTTCTTT
D: -
size: once
J: TRBJ1-1
V: TRBV10-3

CDR3: CSAHRNEQFF
DNA: TGCAGTGCCCATCGCAATGAGCAGTTCTTC
D: -
size: -
J: TRBJ2-1
V: TRBV20-1

CDR3: CASSFTGANTEAFF
DNA: TGTGCCAGCAGCTTTACAGGGGCGAACACTGAAGCTTTCTTT
D: TRBD1
size: -
J: TRBJ1-1
V: TRBV7-6

CDR3: CSVEPSGVNEQFF
DNA: TGCAGCGTTGAGCCTAGCGGGGTAAATGAGCAGTTCTTC
D: TRBD2
size: -
J: TRBJ2-1
V: TRBV29-1

CDR3: CASSPGGELGQYF
DNA: TGTGCCAGCTCACCCGGGGGGGAACTAGGGCAGTACTTC
D: TRBD2
size: -
J: TRBJ2-7
V: TRBV18

CDR3: CASSPSATDTQYF
DNA: TGCGCCAGCAGCCCCTCGGCAACAGATACGCAGTATTTT
D: -
size: -
J: TRBJ2-3
V: TRBV5-1

CDR3: CASSPGPGISGNSPLHF
DNA: TGTGCCAGCTCACCAGGACCGGGAATCTCTGGTAATTCACCCCTCCACTTT
D: -
size: -
J: TRBJ1-6
V: TRBV18

CDR3: CASRIRGDRDTQYF
DNA: TGTGCCAGCCGGATTAGGGGGGATAGAGATACGCAGTATTTT
D: -
size: -
J: TRBJ2-3
V: TRBV5-6

CDR3: CASSLGGTDTQYF
DNA: TGTGCCAGCAGCTTAGGGGGCACAGATACGCAGTATTTT
D: -
size: few
J: TRBJ2-3
V: TRBV7-6

CDR3: CASSRVLGETQYF
DNA: TGTGCCAGCAGCCGGGTCCTAGGGGAGACCCAGTACTTC
D: -
size: -
J: TRBJ2-5
V: TRBV7-9

CDR3: CASSSVGTGTDEQFF
DNA: TGTGCCAGCAGCTCTGTGGGGACGGGGACGGATGAGCAGTTCTTC
D: -
size: -
J: TRBJ2-1
V: TRBV11-3

CDR3: CASGSGTGYEQYF
DNA: TGTGCTAGTGGGTCTGGGACAGGATACGAGCAGTACTTC
D: TRBD1
size: -
J: TRBJ2-7
V: TRBV12-5

CDR3: CASSRLAGQETQYF
DNA: TGTGCCAGCTCGAGACTAGCGGGGCAAGAGACCCAGTACTTC
D: TRBD2
size: once
J: TRBJ2-5
V: TRBV6-1